Listed here are 27 T cell receptor beta chains from one sample, sequenced in a study of response to subunit inactivated influenza vaccine. One entry per CDR3 protein results from TCRdb running MiXCR on the RT-PCR reads. Of about 520,000 distinct CDR3 sequences in the sample, roughly 7.9% were seen once. The sample consisted of PBMCs from blood, taken 23 to 25 months after vaccination. These receptors were collected from a man in his fifties or sixties who received an inactivated influenza vaccine.

This clonotype was counted a few times. This rearrangement joins TRBV11-2 to TRBJ2-3; no definite D call. CDR3 length: 14 residues. Germline values: CDR1 SGHAT, CDR2 FQNNGV. V was cut by 4 bases and J by 2 bases, with 10 bases left in between. This CDR3 reads CASSSDILTDTQYF. As DNA, the CDR3 is TGTGCCAGCAGCTCCGACATCCTCACAGATACGCAGTATTTT.

The V call is TRBV6-2 or TRBV6-3, the J call TRBJ2-2; no firm D call. V lost 8 bases and J 3 bases, leaving 4 bases between the germline ends. The CDR3 is made up of 11 amino acids. Looked up from germline, CDR1 is MNHEY and CDR2 is SVGEGT. The CDR3 reads CASHYTGELFF. The DNA for the CDR3 is TGTGCCAGCCACTACACCGGGGAGCTGTTTTTT.

This clonotype has at least ten counts. The genes are TRBV7-8 and TRBJ2-3; D assignment may be TRBD1 or TRBD2 (5 bases each). This CDR3 is built from 17 residues. With 2 bases removed from V and 2 bases from J, the gap between germline ends came to 17 bases. Germline V gives CDR1 SGHVS, CDR2 FQNEAQ. The CDR3 DNA reads TGTGCCAGCAGCTTAAAATCTCTACGGGACCACACAGATACGCAGTATTTT. This sequence encodes CASSLKSLRDHTDTQYF. The entire variable domain, with the rest obtained from reference TRBV7-8 and TRBJ2-3, is as follows: GAGVSQSPRYKVAKRGQDVALRCDPISGHVSLFWYQQALGQGPEFLTYFQNEAQLDKSGLPSDRFFAERPEGSVSTLKIQRTQQEDSAVYLCASSLKSLRDHTDTQYFGPGTRLTVL.

The chain employs TRBV6-5 and TRBJ2-7; unclear D gene. The CDR3 totals 14 residues. CDR1 is MNHEY and CDR2 is SVGAGI in the germline V gene. Trimming took 2 bases from V and 4 from J, leaving 12 bases between them. In DNA form, the CDR3 reads TGTGCCAGCAGTTACAGCAATGCCAATTACGAGCAGTACTTC. It encodes CASSYSNANYEQYF.

J is TRBJ2-7 and V is TRBV6-5; D gene unclear. Trimming removed 2 bases from V and 0 bases from J, with 8 bases in between. This CDR3 is 14 amino acids long. In germline, CDR1 is MNHEY, CDR2 SVGAGI. CDR3 DNA sequence: TGTGCCAGCAGTTACAATCTGGGCTCCTACGAGCAGTACTTC. Translated, it gives CASSYNLGSYEQYF.

The sample holds a few counts of this clonotype. The V gene is TRBV6-5, the J gene TRBJ2-1; 7 bases agree with TRBD2. The CDR3 runs 17 residues. Germline CDR1 is MNHEY and CDR2 is SVGAGI. V lost 0 bases, J lost 2 bases, and 7 bases stayed unmatched. The CDR3 protein is CASSYSTGTTTYNEQFF. The CDR3 DNA is TGTGCCAGCAGTTACTCAACCGGGACTACGACCTACAATGAGCAGTTCTTC.

This clonotype was seen a handful of times. The gene calls are TRBV10-2 and TRBJ1-1; 9 positions match TRBD1. The germline V gene encodes CDR1 WSHSY and CDR2 SAAADI. V lost 6 bases to trimming and J lost 6 bases; unmatched junction nucleotides: 5. This CDR3 is built from 13 residues. The DNA of the CDR3 is TGCGCCAGCAGGGTACAGGGGGCAGCTGAAGCTTTCTTT. It codes for CASRVQGAAEAFF.

This clonotype occurred many times. This chain uses TRBV2 with TRBJ2-3; TRBD2 matches 13 bases. The junction had 1 base not matched to a gene; V was cut back by 6 bases and J by 1 base. Germline assignment: CDR1 SNHLY and CDR2 FYNNEI. The CDR3 runs to 15 residues. CDR3 in amino acids: CASRGLAGRTDTQYF. CDR3 in DNA: TGTGCCAGCAGGGGACTAGCGGGGCGCACAGATACGCAGTATTTT.

This clonotype occurred many times. The J gene is TRBJ2-2, the V gene TRBV20-1; 9 bases line up with TRBD1. Germline V gene data show CDR1 as DFQATT and CDR2 as SNEGSKA (reference sequence). Trimming cost V 0 bases and J 3 bases; bases outside gene matches: 8. The CDR3 sequence is 17 residues long. The CDR3 loop is CSARDVLQGADTGELFF. CDR3 bases: TGCAGTGCTAGAGATGTACTACAGGGGGCTGACACCGGGGAGCTGTTTTTT.

The chain combines TRBV5-1 with TRBJ2-3; 9 bases match TRBD2. Germline CDR1 reads SGHRS; CDR2 reads YFSETQ. The junction had 5 bases not matched to a gene; V was cut back by 7 bases and J by 2 bases. This CDR3 comprises 14 residues. This CDR3 reads CASQRGADTDTQYF. CDR3 DNA: TGCGCCAGCCAGCGGGGGGCTGACACAGATACGCAGTATTTT.

This clonotype was observed many times. The chain couples TRBV28 to TRBJ1-6, with a possible D match to TRBD1 (6 bases). The germline CDR1 and CDR2 sequences are MDHEN and SYDVKM. V was trimmed by 3 bases and J by 5 bases, leaving 8 bases between them. The CDR3 runs to 14 residues. The CDR3 here is CASSFRGNNSPLHF. The CDR3 DNA follows: TGTGCCAGCAGTTTTAGGGGGAATAATTCACCCCTCCACTTT. The variable domain in full, with the rest retrieved from reference TRBV28 and TRBJ1-6, is DVKVTQSSRYLVKRTGEKVFLECVQDMDHENMFWYRQDPGLGLRLIYFSYDVKMKEKGDIPEGYSVSREKKERFSLILESASTNQTSMYLCASSFRGNNSPLHFGNGTRLTVT.

The rearrangement links TRBV20-1 to TRBJ2-5; D is uncertain. CDR1 is DFQATT, CDR2 SNEGSKA, per germline (reference sequence). With 0 bases removed from V and 5 bases from J, the gap between germline ends came to 10 bases. CDR3 length: 13 amino acids. CDR3 coding DNA: TGCAGTGCTAGAGATCCCGGGCTGGAGACCCAGTACTTC. Translation: CSARDPGLETQYF.

This clonotype has ten or more counts. The chain couples TRBV12-3 or TRBV12-4 to TRBJ2-7; D is ambiguous. This CDR3 region has 11 residues. Trimming shortened V by 3 bases and J by 6 bases, and 6 bases separated the two germline ends. In DNA, the CDR3 is TGTGCCAGCAGTTTTAGGGTCGAGCAGTACTTC. Its protein product is CASSFRVEQYF.

This clonotype came up a few times. The chain links TRBV20-1 to TRBJ2-4; tentatively, D is TRBD1 (5 bases). This CDR3 contains 13 residues. V was pared by 6 bases and J by 1 base, with 10 bases between. Germline loops: CDR1 DFQATT, CDR2 SNEGSKA (reference sequence). CDR3 bases: TGCAGTGCCCCCCACAGGGCCAAAAACATTCAGTACTTC. This encodes CSAPHRAKNIQYF.

This clonotype has only a few counts. The rearrangement joins TRBV12-3 or TRBV12-4 to TRBJ2-5; D remains ambiguous. This CDR3 has 14 residues. The germline V and J ends were trimmed by 5 bases and 5 bases, with 15 bases remaining between them. The CDR3 spells CASSNVPNGETQYF. In nucleotides, the CDR3 is TGTGCCAGCAGTAATGTTCCAAACGGGGAGACCCAGTACTTC.

The chain links TRBV20-1 to TRBJ2-1; 9 bases fit TRBD2. V trimming: 6 bases; J trimming: 8 bases; junction bases outside the gene matches: 14. This CDR3 is 15 amino acids long. CDR1 and CDR2 (germline): DFQATT, SNEGSKA (reference sequence). CDR3 loop: CSAPLAGAGVDEQFF. CDR3 DNA sequence: TGCAGTGCCCCGTTAGCGGGGGCGGGGGTCGATGAGCAGTTCTTC.

The sample holds a few counts of this clonotype. The chain combines TRBV7-4 with TRBJ2-7, with a possible D match to TRBD2 (6 bases). CDR3 length equals 16 residues. CDR1 SGHVT and CDR2 SQSDAQ come from the germline V gene. The V and J ends lost 2 bases and 0 bases respectively, with 14 bases between them. This CDR3 reads CASSLRRGQHSYEQYF. As DNA, the CDR3 is TGTGCCAGCAGCTTACGGAGGGGCCAGCACTCCTACGAGCAGTACTTC.

This clonotype has a count of ten or more. This sequence joins TRBV10-2 and TRBJ2-7, with D possibly being TRBD1 or TRBD2 (5 bases each). V shed 4 bases and J shed 3 bases, with 13 bases lying between them. CDR1 is WSHSY, CDR2 SAAADI, per germline. The CDR3 runs 14 residues. CDR3 in amino acids: CASSAGTAVYEQYF. Here the CDR3 DNA reads TGCGCCAGCAGTGCCGGGACGGCCGTCTACGAGCAGTACTTC.

The chain couples TRBV7-2 to TRBJ2-3, with D possibly matching TRBD2 (6 bases). The length of the CDR3 is 13 residues. The V end lost 6 bases, the J end lost 4 bases, and 11 bases lay between the germline ends. Germline loops: CDR1 SGHTA, CDR2 FQGNSA. CDR3 bases: TGTGCCAGCAGACCGGGAGTTGCAGATACGCAGTATTTT. Amino acid sequence: CASRPGVADTQYF. The full variable domain, its missing parts supplied by reference TRBV7-2 and TRBJ2-3, is GAGVSQSPSNKVTEKGKDVELRCDPISGHTALYWYRQSLGQGLEFLIYFQGNSAPDKSGLPSDRFSAERTGGSVSTLTIQRTQQEDSAVYLCASRPGVADTQYFGPGTRLTVL.

This clonotype was recorded at least ten times. The chain employs TRBV4-1 and TRBJ2-1; D might be TRBD1 (5 bases). CDR1 and CDR2 (germline): MGHRA, YSYEKL. CDR3 length equals 15 residues. V was shortened by 1 base and J by 5 bases, with 12 bases between the two germline ends. CDR3 amino acids: CASSQVSGPDNEQFF. The CDR3, as DNA: TGCGCCAGCAGCCAAGTGTCAGGGCCCGACAATGAGCAGTTCTTC.

The chain couples TRBV12-3 or TRBV12-4 to TRBJ2-2, with D possibly TRBD1 on 6 matching bases. V was shortened by 0 bases and J by 3 bases, with 11 bases between the two germline ends. CDR3 length: 16 amino acids. The DNA for the CDR3 is TGTGCCAGCAGTTTAGCTCAGGGGCCCTACACCGGGGAGCTGTTTTTT. Residues: CASSLAQGPYTGELFF.

This clonotype was detected many times. The V and J genes are TRBV7-2 and TRBJ1-4; 7 nucleotides line up with TRBD1. CDR3 length: 14 amino acids. J was trimmed by 8 bases and V by 5 bases; bases with no gene match: 8. Germline V CDR1 and CDR2: SGHTA, FQGNSA. The CDR3 DNA reads TGTGCCAGCAGCCTGACAGGGTTGGGAGAAAAACTGTTTTTT. This encodes CASSLTGLGEKLFF.

This clonotype was seen only a few times. One end of the junction fails to match germline, which may point to a read error. This sequence joins TRBV12-3 or TRBV12-4 and TRBJ2-7; tentative D call: TRBD1 (6 bases). CDR3 size: 15 residues. The CDR3 sequence: CASRLGPGAAYEQYF. The CDR3 DNA sequence: TGTGCCAGCAGATTAGGTCCAGGGGCTGCCTACGAGCAGTACTTC.

In this sample, this clonotype turned up many times. The chain has TRBV10-3 and TRBJ1-2, with TRBD1 as a possible D gene (6 bases). V was cut by 3 bases and J by 6 bases, with 14 bases left in between. Germline lookup yields CDR1 ENHRY and CDR2 SYGVKD. This CDR3 is built from 14 residues. In DNA, the CDR3 is TGTGCCATCAGTGATGTGGGGGCAAGGGATGGCTACACCTTC. It specifies CAISDVGARDGYTF.

This clonotype was recorded many times. The CDR3 DNA follows: TGTGCCAGCAGCCAAGATCCCGACAGGGCGGGTGAAAAACTGTTTTTT. It specifies CASSQDPDRAGEKLFF. The rearrangement joins TRBV4-2 to TRBJ1-4, with TRBD1 identical over 7 bases. The CDR3 totals 16 residues. The V gene's germline CDR1 is LGHNA and CDR2 YNFKEQ. The trim removed 0 bases at V and 7 bases at J, leaving 8 bases unmatched.

CDR3 sequence reads: CASSLGNLAGDTGELFF. CDR3 bases: TGTGCCAGCAGCTTAGGAAATCTAGCGGGGGACACCGGGGAGCTGTTTTTT. The chain uses TRBV7-2 and TRBJ2-2; 10 bases align to TRBD2. The CDR3 loop spans 17 amino acids. Trimming removed 1 base from V and 3 bases from J; junction bases left unmatched: 5. Germline V gene lookup returns CDR1 SGHTA and CDR2 FQGNSA.

This clonotype was counted between two and nine times. The chain joins TRBV4-2 to TRBJ2-3; 10 bases map to TRBD2. Trimming at V came to 8 bases and at J to 7 bases, leaving 12 bases not matched to a gene. This CDR3 contains 15 residues. Germline CDR1 is LGHNA and CDR2 is YNFKEQ. The CDR3 sequence: CASGTSSGGRNTQYF. CDR3 DNA: TGTGCCAGCGGCACCTCTAGCGGGGGACGGAATACGCAGTATTTT.